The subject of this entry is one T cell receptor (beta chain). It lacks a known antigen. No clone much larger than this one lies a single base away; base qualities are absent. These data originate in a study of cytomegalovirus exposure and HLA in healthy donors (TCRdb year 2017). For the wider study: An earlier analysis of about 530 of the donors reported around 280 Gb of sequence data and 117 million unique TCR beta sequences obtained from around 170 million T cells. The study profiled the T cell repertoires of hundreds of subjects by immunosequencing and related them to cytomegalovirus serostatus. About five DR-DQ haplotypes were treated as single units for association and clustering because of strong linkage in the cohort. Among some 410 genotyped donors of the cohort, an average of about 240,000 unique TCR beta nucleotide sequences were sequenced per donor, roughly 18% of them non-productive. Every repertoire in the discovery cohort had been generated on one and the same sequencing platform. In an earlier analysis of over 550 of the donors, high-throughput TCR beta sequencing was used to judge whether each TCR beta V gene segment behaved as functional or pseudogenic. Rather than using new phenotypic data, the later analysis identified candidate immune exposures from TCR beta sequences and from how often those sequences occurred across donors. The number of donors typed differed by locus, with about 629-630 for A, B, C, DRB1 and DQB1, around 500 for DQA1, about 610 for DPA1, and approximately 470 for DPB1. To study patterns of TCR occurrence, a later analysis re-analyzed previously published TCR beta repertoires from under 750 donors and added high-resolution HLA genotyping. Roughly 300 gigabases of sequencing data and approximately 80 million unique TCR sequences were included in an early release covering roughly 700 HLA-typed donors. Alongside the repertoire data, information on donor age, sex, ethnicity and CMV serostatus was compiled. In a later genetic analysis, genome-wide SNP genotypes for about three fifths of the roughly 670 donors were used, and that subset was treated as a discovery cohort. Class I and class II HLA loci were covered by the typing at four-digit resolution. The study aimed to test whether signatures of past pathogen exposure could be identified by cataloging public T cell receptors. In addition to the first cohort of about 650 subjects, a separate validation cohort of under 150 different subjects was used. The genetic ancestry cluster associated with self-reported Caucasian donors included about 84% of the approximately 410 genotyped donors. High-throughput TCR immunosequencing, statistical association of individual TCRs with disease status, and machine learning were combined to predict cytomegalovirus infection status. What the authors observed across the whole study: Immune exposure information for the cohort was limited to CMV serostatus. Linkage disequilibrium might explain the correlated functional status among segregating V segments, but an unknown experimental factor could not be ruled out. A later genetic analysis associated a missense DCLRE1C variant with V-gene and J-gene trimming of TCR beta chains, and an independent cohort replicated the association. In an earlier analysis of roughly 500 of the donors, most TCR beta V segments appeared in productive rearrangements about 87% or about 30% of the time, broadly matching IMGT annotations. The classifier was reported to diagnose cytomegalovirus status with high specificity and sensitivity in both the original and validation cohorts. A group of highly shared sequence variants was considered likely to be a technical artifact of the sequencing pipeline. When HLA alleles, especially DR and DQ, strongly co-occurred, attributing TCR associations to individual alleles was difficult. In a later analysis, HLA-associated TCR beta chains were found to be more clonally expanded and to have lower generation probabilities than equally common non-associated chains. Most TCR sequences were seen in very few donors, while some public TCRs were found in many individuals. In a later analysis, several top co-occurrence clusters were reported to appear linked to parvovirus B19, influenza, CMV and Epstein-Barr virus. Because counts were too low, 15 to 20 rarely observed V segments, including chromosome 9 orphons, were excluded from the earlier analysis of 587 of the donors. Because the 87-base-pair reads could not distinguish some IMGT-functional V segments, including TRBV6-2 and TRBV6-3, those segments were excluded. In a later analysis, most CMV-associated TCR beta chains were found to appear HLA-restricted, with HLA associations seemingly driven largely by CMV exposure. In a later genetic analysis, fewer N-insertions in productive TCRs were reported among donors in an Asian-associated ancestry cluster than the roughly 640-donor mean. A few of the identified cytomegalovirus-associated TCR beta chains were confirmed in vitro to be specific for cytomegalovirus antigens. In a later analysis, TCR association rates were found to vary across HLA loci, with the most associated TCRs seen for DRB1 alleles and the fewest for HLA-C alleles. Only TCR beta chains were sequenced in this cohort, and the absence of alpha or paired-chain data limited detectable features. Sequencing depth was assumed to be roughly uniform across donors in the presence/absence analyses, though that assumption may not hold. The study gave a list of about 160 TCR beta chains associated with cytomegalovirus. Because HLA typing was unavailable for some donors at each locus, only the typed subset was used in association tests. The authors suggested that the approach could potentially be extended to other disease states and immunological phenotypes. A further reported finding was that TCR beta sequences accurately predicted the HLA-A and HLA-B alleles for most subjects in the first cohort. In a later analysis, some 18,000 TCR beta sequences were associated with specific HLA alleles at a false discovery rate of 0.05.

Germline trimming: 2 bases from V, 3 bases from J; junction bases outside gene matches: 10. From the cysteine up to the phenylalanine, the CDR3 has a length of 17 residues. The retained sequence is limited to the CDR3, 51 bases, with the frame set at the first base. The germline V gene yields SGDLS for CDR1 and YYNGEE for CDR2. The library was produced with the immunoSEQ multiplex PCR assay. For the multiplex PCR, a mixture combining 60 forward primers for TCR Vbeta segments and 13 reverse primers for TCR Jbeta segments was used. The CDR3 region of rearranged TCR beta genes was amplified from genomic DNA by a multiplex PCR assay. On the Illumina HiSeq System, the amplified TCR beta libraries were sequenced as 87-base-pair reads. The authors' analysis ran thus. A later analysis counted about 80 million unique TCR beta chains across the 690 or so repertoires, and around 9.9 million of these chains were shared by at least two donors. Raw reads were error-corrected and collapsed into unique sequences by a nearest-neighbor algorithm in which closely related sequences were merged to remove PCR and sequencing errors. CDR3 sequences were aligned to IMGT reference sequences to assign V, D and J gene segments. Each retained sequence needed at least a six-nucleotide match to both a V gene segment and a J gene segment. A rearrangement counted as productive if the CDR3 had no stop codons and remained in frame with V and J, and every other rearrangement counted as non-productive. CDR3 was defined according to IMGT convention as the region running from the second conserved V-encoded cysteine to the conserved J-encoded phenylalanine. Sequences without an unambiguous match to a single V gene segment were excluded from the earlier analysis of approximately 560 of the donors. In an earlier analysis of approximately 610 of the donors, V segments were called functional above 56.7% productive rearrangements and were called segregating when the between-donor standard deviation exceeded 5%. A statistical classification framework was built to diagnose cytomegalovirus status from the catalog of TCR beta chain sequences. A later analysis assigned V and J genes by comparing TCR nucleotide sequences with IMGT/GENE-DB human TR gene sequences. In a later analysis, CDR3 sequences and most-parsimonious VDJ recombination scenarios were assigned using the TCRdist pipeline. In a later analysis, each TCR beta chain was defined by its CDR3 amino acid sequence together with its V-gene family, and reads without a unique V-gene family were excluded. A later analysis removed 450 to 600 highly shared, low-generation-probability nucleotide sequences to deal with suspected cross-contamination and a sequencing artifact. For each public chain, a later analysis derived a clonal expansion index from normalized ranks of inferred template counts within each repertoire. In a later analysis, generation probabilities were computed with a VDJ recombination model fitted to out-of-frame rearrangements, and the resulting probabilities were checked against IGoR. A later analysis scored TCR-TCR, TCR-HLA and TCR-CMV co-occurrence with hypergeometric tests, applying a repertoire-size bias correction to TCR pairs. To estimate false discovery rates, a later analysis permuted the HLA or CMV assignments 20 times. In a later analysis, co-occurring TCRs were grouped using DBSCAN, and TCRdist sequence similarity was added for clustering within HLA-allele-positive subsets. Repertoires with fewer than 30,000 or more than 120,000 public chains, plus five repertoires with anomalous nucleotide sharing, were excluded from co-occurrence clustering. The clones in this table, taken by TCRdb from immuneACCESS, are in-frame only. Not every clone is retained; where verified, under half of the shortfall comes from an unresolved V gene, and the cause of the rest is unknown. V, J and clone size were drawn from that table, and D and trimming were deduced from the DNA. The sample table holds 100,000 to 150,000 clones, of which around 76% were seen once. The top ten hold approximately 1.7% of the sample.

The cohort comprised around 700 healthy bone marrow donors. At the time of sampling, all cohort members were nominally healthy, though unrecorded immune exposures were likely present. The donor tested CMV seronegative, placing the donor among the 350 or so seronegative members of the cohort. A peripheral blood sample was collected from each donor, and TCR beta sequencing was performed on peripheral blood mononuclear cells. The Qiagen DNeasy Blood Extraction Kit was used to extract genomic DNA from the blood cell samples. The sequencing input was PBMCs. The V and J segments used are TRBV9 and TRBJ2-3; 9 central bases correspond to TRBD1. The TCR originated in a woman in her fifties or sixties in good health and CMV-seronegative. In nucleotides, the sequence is TGTGCCAGCAGCGTCCCTACAGGGGGCCTCTTAACAGATACGCAGTATTTT. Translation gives CASSVPTGGLLTDTQYF.